This TCR beta chain comes out of a study of shared clonotypes between healthy human individuals. Sequenced by immunoSEQ multiplex PCR; TCRdb stores in-frame clones only, minus some. The data hold around 1.4 million clones, with approximately 98.5% observed a single time. The CDR3 runs to 14 residues. V lost 0 bases and J lost 4, with 10 bases in between. Germline assignment: CDR1 SGHKS and CDR2 YYEKEE (reference sequence). The sample consisted of naive CD4+ T cells sorted from blood. The sample's subset: CD45RA+ positively selected. This TCR was recovered from a man aged 25-45 years in good health. V usage is TRBV5-5 and J usage is TRBJ1-1; no firm D call. The CDR3 sequence is CASSLGIGPTEAFF. CDR3 DNA: TGTGCCAGCAGCTTGGGAATCGGGCCCACTGAAGCTTTCTTT.